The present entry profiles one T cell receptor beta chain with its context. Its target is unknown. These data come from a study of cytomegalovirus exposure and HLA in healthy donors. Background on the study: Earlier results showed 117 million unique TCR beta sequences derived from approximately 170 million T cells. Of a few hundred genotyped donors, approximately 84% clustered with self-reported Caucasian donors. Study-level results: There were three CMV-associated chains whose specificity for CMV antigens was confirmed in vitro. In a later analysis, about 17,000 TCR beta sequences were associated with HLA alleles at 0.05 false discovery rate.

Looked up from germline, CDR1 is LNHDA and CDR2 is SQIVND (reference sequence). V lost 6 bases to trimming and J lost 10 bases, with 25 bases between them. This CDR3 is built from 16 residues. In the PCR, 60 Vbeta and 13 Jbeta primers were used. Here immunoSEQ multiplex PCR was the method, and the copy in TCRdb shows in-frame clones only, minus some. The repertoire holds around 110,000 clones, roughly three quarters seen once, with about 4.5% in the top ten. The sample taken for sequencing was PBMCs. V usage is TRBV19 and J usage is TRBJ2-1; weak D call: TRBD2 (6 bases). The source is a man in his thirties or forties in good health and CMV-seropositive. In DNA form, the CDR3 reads TGTGCCAGTAGCCCCTTTGGGGGGACGGTTCTAGGGGAGCAGTTCTTC. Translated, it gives CASSPFGGTVLGEQFF.